This T cell receptor (beta chain) was recovered during a study of control samples from healthy donors and cancer patients. This clone has a single count. CDR3 length: 14 amino acids. Germline CDR1 and CDR2: MDHEN and SYDVKM. V shed 6 bases and J shed 8 bases, with 19 bases lying between them. Profiled with immunoSEQ multiplex PCR; TCRdb holds only in-frame clones, not every one. The table shows 130,000 or so clones, with approximately 91% occurring only once. The chain employs TRBV28 and TRBJ1-2; D is possibly TRBD1 (6 bases). The sequenced material came from blood. The sequence was collected from a man aged 50-60 years in good health. For the CDR3, the DNA is TGTGCCAGCAGGCTCGGCGGGACACAGACGGGCTACACCTTC. It yields the protein CASRLGGTQTGYTF.